Following are 9 T cell receptor beta chains from one sample sequenced in a study of blood T cell repertoires in COVID-19. Using immunoSEQ multiplex PCR, the repertoire was profiled, and TCRdb retains in-frame clones only, with some absent. The sample lists around 320,000 clones, approximately 85% occurring once. The sequencing sample was made of peripheral blood. The receptors stem from a human donor in a cohort sampled during active COVID-19.

The J gene is TRBJ2-5, the V gene TRBV7-3; weak D call: TRBD1 (6 bases). The CDR3 runs to 13 residues. In germline, CDR1 is SGHTA, CDR2 FQGTGA. Trimming took off 2 bases at V and 4 bases at J, with 8 bases between the two ends. CDR3 amino acids: CASSLGGPETQYF. The CDR3 region has the DNA TGTGCCAGCAGCTTAGGGGGCCCAGAGACCCAGTACTTC.

The chain couples TRBV6-5 to TRBJ1-1, with a tentative D call TRBD1 (5 bases). This CDR3 is built from 13 residues. Looked up from germline, CDR1 is MNHEY and CDR2 is SVGAGI. V shed 4 bases and J shed 5 bases, with 11 bases lying between them. CDR3 sequence reads: CASSFRDWTEAFF. The DNA of the CDR3 is TGTGCCAGCAGTTTCAGGGATTGGACTGAAGCTTTCTTT.

V usage is TRBV27 and J usage is TRBJ2-6; 8 bases are shared with TRBD1. CDR3 length: 17 amino acids. The trim removed 7 bases at V and 2 bases at J, leaving 10 bases unmatched. Germline V lookup: CDR1 MNHEY, CDR2 SMNVEV (reference sequence). CDR3 in DNA: TGTGCCAGCACCCGGACTCAGGGGGCGCCTGGGGCCAACGTCCTGACTTTC. Translation gives CASTRTQGAPGANVLTF.

The J gene is TRBJ2-6, the V gene TRBV28, with a possible D match to TRBD1 (6 bases). CDR1 is MDHEN and CDR2 is SYDVKM in the germline V gene. The CDR3 covers 16 residues. The V and J ends lost 3 bases and 2 bases respectively, with 11 bases between them. In DNA, the CDR3 is TGTGCCAGCAGTTTTCGTGGGGGCACTGGGGCCAACGTCCTGACTTTC. Protein product: CASSFRGGTGANVLTF.

This clone occurred once. The V call is TRBV2, the J call TRBJ2-3; 10 nucleotides align to TRBD1. This CDR3 region has 12 residues. Trimming removed 11 bases from V and 2 bases from J; junction bases left unmatched: 1. The germline V gene encodes CDR1 SNHLY and CDR2 FYNNEI. The CDR3 loop is CAGTGDTDTQYF. The CDR3 region has the DNA TGTGCCGGGACAGGGGACACAGATACGCAGTATTTT.

The CDR3 is CASSLEVSYEQYF. The CDR3 coding sequence is TGTGCCAGCAGCTTGGAGGTTTCCTACGAGCAGTACTTC. The chain is built from TRBV11-3 and TRBJ2-7; D possibly corresponds to TRBD2 (5 bases). Germline loops: CDR1 SGHNT, CDR2 YENEEA. This CDR3 contains 13 residues. With 3 bases removed from V and 1 base from J, the gap between germline ends came to 7 bases.

This clone showed up just once. V is TRBV2 and J is TRBJ2-7, with 11 bases matching TRBD1. The CDR3 totals 14 residues. With 4 bases clipped from V and 2 bases from J, the junction kept 1 base outside the gene matches. Germline V gene lookup returns CDR1 SNHLY and CDR2 FYNNEI. This CDR3 is CASSAGQGAYEQYF. As DNA, the CDR3 is TGTGCCAGCAGTGCGGGACAGGGGGCCTACGAGCAGTACTTC.

The V gene is TRBV5-5, the J gene TRBJ1-3, with 7 bases identical to TRBD1. The V and J ends lost 5 bases and 2 bases, in that order; junction bases with no gene match: 4. The CDR3 is 14 residues long. The germline CDR1 and CDR2 sequences are SGHKS and YYEKEE (reference sequence). In nucleotides, the CDR3 is TGTGCCAGCAGTCATCAGGGGGCTGGAAACACCATATATTTT. The encoded protein is CASSHQGAGNTIYF.

The chain links TRBV27 to TRBJ2-2; D is possibly TRBD1 (6 bases). V was shortened by 3 bases and J by 7 bases, with 15 bases between the two germline ends. This CDR3 contains 15 residues. Germline V gives CDR1 MNHEY, CDR2 SMNVEV (reference sequence). The CDR3 protein is CASSLSGEQRGELFF. In DNA form, the CDR3 reads TGTGCCAGCAGTTTGTCAGGGGAACAACGCGGGGAGCTGTTTTTT.